Described below is a single T cell receptor (beta chain) sequence and its context. V was pared by 3 bases and J by 5 bases, with 23 bases between. The germline CDR1 and CDR2 sequences are SGHDT and YYEEEE. This CDR3 is 17 amino acids long. These data are taken from a study of cytotoxic CD8 clonotypes in ibrutinib-treated CLL. The protocol was immunoSEQ multiplex PCR, while the TCRdb copy is restricted to in-frame clones and leaves out a portion. The sample includes around 330,000 clones, approximately 67% of them seen just once. The clonotype originates from a human donor with chronic lymphocytic leukemia. V is TRBV5-6 and J is TRBJ1-2; TRBD1 is a possible D gene (5 bases). The source material was PBMCs, sampled after 36 months of ibrutinib treatment. CDR3 loop: CASSWGRQGLYPYGYTF. CDR3 sequence (DNA): TGTGCCAGCAGCTGGGGTCGGCAGGGTCTTTATCCATATGGCTACACCTTC.